Listed below are T cell receptor beta chains from one sample, sequenced in a study of blood T cell repertoires in COVID-19. Here immunoSEQ multiplex PCR was the method, and the copy in TCRdb shows in-frame clones only, minus some. The sample includes 250,000 to 300,000 clones, 90% to 95% of them seen just once. The material sequenced was peripheral blood. The receptor set was obtained from a woman aged 25-40 years with COVID-19, enrolled during active disease. CDR3s include the opening cysteine and the closing phenylalanine or tryptophan. The D gene is left open where the match is weak. Some rows mark clone size as missing; the rest say once, few, many or name a class of expanded clone.

TRBD2	TRBV5-4	TRBJ2-5	-	CASSLSGLAKETQYF	TGTGCCAGCAGCCTCTCCGGACTAGCAAAGGAGACCCAGTACTTC
-	TRBV5-5	TRBJ1-1	few	CASRPFGGVTEAFF	TGTGCCAGCAGACCATTTGGAGGGGTCACTGAAGCTTTCTTT
TRBD1	TRBV19	TRBJ2-1	-	CASSRDRYNEQFF	TGTGCCAGTAGTAGGGACAGATACAATGAGCAGTTCTTC
-	TRBV12-3/TRBV12-4	TRBJ1-6	-	CASRRSGNSPLHF	TGTGCCAGCAGGAGAAGCGGGAATTCACCCCTCCACTTT
TRBD1	TRBV5-1	TRBJ2-7	-	CASTAGTGNDEQYF	TGCGCCAGCACCGCCGGGACAGGGAACGACGAGCAGTACTTC
-	TRBV12-3/TRBV12-4	TRBJ1-1	-	CASDARVNTEAFF	TGTGCCAGCGATGCTCGGGTGAACACTGAAGCTTTCTTT
-	TRBV9	TRBJ1-6	-	CASSSASGVPLHF	TGTGCCAGCAGCTCAGCCTCGGGGGTTCCCCTCCACTTT
-	TRBV3-1/TRBV3-2	TRBJ1-2	-	CASSQDPDSFNYGYTF	TGTGCCAGCAGCCAAGATCCAGATAGCTTTAACTATGGCTACACCTTC
TRBD1	TRBV7-2	TRBJ2-2	-	CASSPGQGPTGELFF	TGTGCCAGCAGCCCGGGACAGGGTCCCACCGGGGAGCTGTTTTTT
-	TRBV29-1	TRBJ1-1	-	CSVVRGTEAFF	TGCAGCGTTGTTAGGGGAACTGAAGCTTTCTTT
TRBD1	TRBV6-6	TRBJ1-5	-	CASTQTGSKSNQPQHF	TGTGCCAGCACCCAGACAGGGAGTAAAAGCAATCAGCCCCAGCATTTT
-	TRBV7-9	TRBJ2-7	-	CASSLRADYEQYF	TGTGCCAGCAGCTTGAGGGCGGACTACGAGCAGTACTTC
-	TRBV28	TRBJ2-1	-	CASGVGGFSGNEQFF	TGTGCCAGCGGGGTGGGAGGCTTTTCGGGGAATGAGCAGTTCTTC
TRBD1	TRBV2	TRBJ1-2	-	CASSDRDSSYGYTF	TGTGCCAGCAGTGATAGGGACAGCTCCTATGGCTACACCTTC
TRBD1	TRBV5-8	TRBJ2-7	many	CAGTGADLGTYEQYF	TGTGCCGGAACAGGGGCGGACCTTGGGACCTACGAGCAGTACTTC
TRBD1	TRBV6-6	TRBJ2-2	once	CASSYPQGANTGELFF	TGTGCCAGCAGTTACCCACAGGGGGCAAACACCGGGGAGCTGTTTTTT
TRBD1	TRBV3-1/TRBV3-2	TRBJ1-1	-	CASSRLYRGYTEAFF	TGTGCCAGCAGCCGCCTTTACAGGGGCTACACTGAAGCTTTCTTT
-	TRBV19	TRBJ1-5	-	CASSKADSSNQPQHF	TGTGCCAGTAGTAAGGCAGACAGTAGCAATCAGCCCCAGCATTTT
-	TRBV7-9	TRBJ1-1	-	CASSSQGWLTEAFF	TGTGCCAGCAGCTCCCAGGGGTGGCTCACTGAAGCTTTCTTT
-	TRBV28	TRBJ2-1	-	CASSSNNEQFF	TGTGCCAGCAGTAGCAACAATGAGCAGTTCTTC
-	TRBV5-1	TRBJ2-5	-	CASSLGDRQETQYF	TGCGCCAGCAGCTTGGGCGACAGACAAGAGACCCAGTACTTC
TRBD1	TRBV29-1	TRBJ1-5	-	CSVGQARNQPQHF	TGCAGCGTGGGACAGGCGCGCAATCAGCCCCAGCATTTT
TRBD1	TRBV18	TRBJ1-1	once	CASSPGTAALGTEAFF	TGTGCCAGCTCACCTGGGACAGCAGCCTTGGGTACTGAAGCTTTCTTT
-	TRBV27	TRBJ2-7	-	CASGDSVGLLDEQYF	TGTGCCAGCGGAGATAGTGTGGGGCTACTGGACGAGCAGTACTTC
-	TRBV18	TRBJ1-1	-	CASSPGRGNTEAFF	TGTGCCAGCTCACCCGGCAGGGGGAACACTGAAGCTTTCTTT
TRBD1	TRBV6-2/TRBV6-3	TRBJ1-5	-	CASSYGTGARQPQHF	TGTGCCAGCAGTTACGGGACAGGGGCGCGGCAGCCCCAGCATTTT
-	TRBV28	TRBJ2-7	-	CASSETGNRDYEQYF	TGTGCCAGCAGTGAGACCGGTAACAGGGACTACGAGCAGTACTTC
-	TRBV27	TRBJ1-1	-	CASSLATQGPNTEAFF	TGTGCCAGCAGTTTAGCTACACAGGGTCCGAACACTGAAGCTTTCTTT
TRBD1	TRBV11-2	TRBJ1-1	-	CASSSPGGQGVNTEAFF	TGTGCCAGCAGCTCGCCGGGCGGGCAGGGGGTGAACACTGAAGCTTTCTTT
-	TRBV19	TRBJ1-1	-	CASSQTGNTEAFF	TGTGCCAGTAGCCAGACAGGGAACACTGAAGCTTTCTTT
-	TRBV19	TRBJ2-5	-	CASSVTVQETQYF	TGTGCCAGTAGTGTGACAGTTCAAGAGACCCAGTACTTC
-	TRBV11-2	TRBJ2-3	-	CASSFGGGGDTQYF	TGTGCCAGCAGCTTCGGGGGAGGAGGAGATACGCAGTATTTT
-	TRBV9	TRBJ2-2	-	CASGRDTGELFF	TGTGCCAGCGGGCGGGACACCGGGGAGCTGTTTTTT
-	TRBV5-6	TRBJ1-1	-	CASSLYRVGTEAFF	TGTGCCAGCAGCTTGTACAGGGTAGGAACTGAAGCTTTCTTT
-	TRBV20-1	TRBJ2-7	-	CSASYPGGSYEQYF	TGCAGTGCTAGTTACCCCGGGGGCTCCTACGAGCAGTACTTC
-	TRBV5-5	TRBJ1-1	-	CASSFGWEGNTEAFF	TGTGCCAGCAGCTTTGGTTGGGAGGGGAACACTGAAGCTTTCTTT
-	TRBV30	TRBJ1-5	-	CAWSKRVEEPQHF	TGTGCCTGGAGTAAGAGGGTGGAGGAGCCCCAGCATTTT
TRBD1	TRBV11-2	TRBJ2-7	-	CASSQDRVDEQYF	TGTGCCAGCAGCCAGGACAGGGTAGACGAGCAGTACTTC
TRBD1	TRBV18	TRBJ1-1	-	CASSPPGQINTEAFF	TGTGCCAGCTCACCTCCGGGACAGATAAACACTGAAGCTTTCTTT
-	TRBV20-1	TRBJ2-5	-	CSAPVPETQYF	TGCAGTGCCCCGGTCCCAGAGACCCAGTACTTC
-	TRBV7-9	TRBJ2-5	-	CASSFPRSGETQYF	TGTGCCAGCAGCTTTCCCCGATCGGGGGAGACCCAGTACTTC
-	TRBV7-2	TRBJ2-7	once	CASSFGQGPAYEQYF	TGTGCCAGCAGCTTTGGGCAGGGGCCGGCCTACGAGCAGTACTTC
-	TRBV19	TRBJ2-7	-	CASSPPEGETYEQYF	TGTGCCAGTAGCCCCCCCGAGGGAGAAACCTACGAGCAGTACTTC
-	TRBV5-4	TRBJ2-1	-	CASSPDWDTEQFF	TGTGCCAGCAGTCCGGACTGGGATACTGAGCAGTTCTTC
TRBD2	TRBV12-5	TRBJ2-1	-	CASGLASGSGNEQFF	TGTGCTAGTGGTTTAGCTAGCGGGAGTGGCAATGAGCAGTTCTTC
TRBD2	TRBV5-1	TRBJ2-7	once	CASTIGAGGPQEQYF	TGCGCCAGCACCATTGGGGCGGGAGGGCCGCAGGAGCAGTACTTC
-	TRBV27	TRBJ2-2	-	CASSPNRVNTGELFF	TGTGCCAGCAGTCCGAACAGGGTAAACACCGGGGAGCTGTTTTTT
TRBD1	TRBV5-8	TRBJ2-2	-	CASSLDRGHGELFF	TGTGCCAGCAGCTTGGACAGGGGGCACGGGGAGCTGTTTTTT
TRBD2	TRBV20-1	TRBJ2-5	-	CSASISGRARAETQYF	TGCAGTGCTAGTATTAGCGGGAGGGCGCGTGCGGAGACCCAGTACTTC
TRBD1	TRBV2	TRBJ1-5	-	CASSDTATGVKSNQPQHF	TGTGCCAGCAGTGATACCGCAACAGGGGTGAAGAGCAATCAGCCCCAGCATTTT
-	TRBV10-3	TRBJ1-1	-	CAISEPDRNTEAFF	TGTGCCATCAGTGAGCCTGACAGGAACACTGAAGCTTTCTTT
TRBD1	TRBV6-5	TRBJ1-1	-	CASRKGGLVTEAFF	TGTGCCAGCAGAAAAGGGGGCCTCGTCACTGAAGCTTTCTTT